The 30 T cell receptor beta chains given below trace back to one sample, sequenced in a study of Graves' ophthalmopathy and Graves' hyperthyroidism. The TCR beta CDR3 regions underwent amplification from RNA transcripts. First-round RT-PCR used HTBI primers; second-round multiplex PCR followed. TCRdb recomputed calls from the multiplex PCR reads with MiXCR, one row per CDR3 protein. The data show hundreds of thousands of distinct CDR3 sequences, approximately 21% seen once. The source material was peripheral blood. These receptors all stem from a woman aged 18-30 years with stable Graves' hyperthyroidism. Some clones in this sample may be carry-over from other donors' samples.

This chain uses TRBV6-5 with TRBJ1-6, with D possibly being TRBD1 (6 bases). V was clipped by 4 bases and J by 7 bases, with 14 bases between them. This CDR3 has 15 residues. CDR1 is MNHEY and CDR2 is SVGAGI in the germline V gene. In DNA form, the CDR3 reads TGTGCCAGCAGTTTATCAGGGGAGCGGAATTCACCCCTCCACTTT. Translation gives CASSLSGERNSPLHF.

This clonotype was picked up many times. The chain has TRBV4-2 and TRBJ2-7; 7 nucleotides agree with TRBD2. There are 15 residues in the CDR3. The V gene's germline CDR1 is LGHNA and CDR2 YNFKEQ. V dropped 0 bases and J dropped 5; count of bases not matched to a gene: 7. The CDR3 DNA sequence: TGTGCCAGCAGCCAAGAATACGGGAGCGGGAACGAGCAGTACTTC. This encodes CASSQEYGSGNEQYF.

The CDR3 sequence is CASSIQTGGSGANVLTF. The CDR3 DNA follows: TGTGCCAGCAGCATTCAAACAGGGGGATCCGGGGCCAACGTCCTGACTTTC. The chain joins TRBV9 to TRBJ2-6; 8 bases align to TRBD1. J gave up 4 bases and V 4 bases, and 10 bases lay outside the gene matches. This CDR3 is 17 amino acids long. Looked up from germline, CDR1 is SGDLS and CDR2 is YYNGEE.

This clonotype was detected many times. CDR3 nucleotide sequence: TGTGCCAGCACCGGCCAGGGCGGGACAATCGTTTCTGGGGCCAACGTCCTGACTTTC. This sequence encodes CASTGQGGTIVSGANVLTF. This chain uses TRBV13 with TRBJ2-6; either TRBD1 or TRBD2 may supply D (6 bases each). The CDR3 has 19 residues. The germline V gene has CDR1 PRHDT and CDR2 FYEKMQ (reference sequence). Between the trimmed V and J ends, which lost 7 bases and 1 base, there was a span of 23 bases.

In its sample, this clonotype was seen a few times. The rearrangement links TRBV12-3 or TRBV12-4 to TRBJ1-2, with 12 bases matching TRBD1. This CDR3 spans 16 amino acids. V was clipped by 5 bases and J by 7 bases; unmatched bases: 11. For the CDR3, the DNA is TGTGCCAGCAGTCCCTACGGGGACAGGGGGCATGGTGGCTACACCTTC. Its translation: CASSPYGDRGHGGYTF.

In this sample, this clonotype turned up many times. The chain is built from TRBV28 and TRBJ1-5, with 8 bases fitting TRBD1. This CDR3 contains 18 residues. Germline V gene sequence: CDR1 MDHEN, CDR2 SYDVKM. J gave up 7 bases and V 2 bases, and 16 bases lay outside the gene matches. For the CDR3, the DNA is TGTGCCAGCAGTTTAAGACTATACGGACAGGGTGTTGCCCAGCCCCAGCATTTT. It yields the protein CASSLRLYGQGVAQPQHF.

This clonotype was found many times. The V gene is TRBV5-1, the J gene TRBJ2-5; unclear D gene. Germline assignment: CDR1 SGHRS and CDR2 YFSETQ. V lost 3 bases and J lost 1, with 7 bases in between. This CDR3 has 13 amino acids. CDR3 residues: CASSSHVQETQYF. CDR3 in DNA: TGCGCCAGCAGCTCTCACGTCCAAGAGACCCAGTACTTC.

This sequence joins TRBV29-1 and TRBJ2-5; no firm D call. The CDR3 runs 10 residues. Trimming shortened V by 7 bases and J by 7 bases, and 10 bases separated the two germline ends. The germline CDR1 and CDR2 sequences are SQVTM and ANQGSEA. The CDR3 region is CSAQEGTQYF. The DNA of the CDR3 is TGCAGCGCCCAGGAAGGGACCCAGTACTTC.

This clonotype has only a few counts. In DNA form, the CDR3 reads TGTGCCAGCAGTTTATCGGCTACTGAAGCTTTCTTT. This sequence encodes CASSLSATEAFF. The chain combines TRBV12-3 or TRBV12-4 with TRBJ1-1; D call uncertain. Trimming cost V 2 bases and J 5 bases, with 6 bases left between them. The length of the CDR3 is 12 residues.

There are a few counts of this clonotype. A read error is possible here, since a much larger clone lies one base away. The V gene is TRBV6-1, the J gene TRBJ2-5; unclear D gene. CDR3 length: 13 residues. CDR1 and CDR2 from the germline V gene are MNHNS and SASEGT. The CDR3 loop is CASNEAYQETKYF. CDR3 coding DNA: TGTGCCAGCAATGAGGCGTACCAAGAGACCAAGTACTTC.

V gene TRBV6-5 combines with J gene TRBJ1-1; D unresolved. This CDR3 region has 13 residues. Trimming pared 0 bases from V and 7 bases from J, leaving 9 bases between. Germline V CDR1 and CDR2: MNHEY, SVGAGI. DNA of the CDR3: TGTGCCAGCAGTTACTCACGGGGAATTGAAGCTTTCTTT. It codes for CASSYSRGIEAFF.

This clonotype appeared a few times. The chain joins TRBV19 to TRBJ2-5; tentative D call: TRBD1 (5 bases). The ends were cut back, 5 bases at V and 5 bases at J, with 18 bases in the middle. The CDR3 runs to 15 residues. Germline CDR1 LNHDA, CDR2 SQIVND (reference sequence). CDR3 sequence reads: CASSETVSADETQYF. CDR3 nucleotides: TGTGCCAGTAGTGAGACAGTTTCTGCGGATGAGACCCAGTACTTC. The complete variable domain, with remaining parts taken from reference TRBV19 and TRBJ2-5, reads DGGITQSPKYLFRKEGQNVTLSCEQNLNHDAMYWYRQDPGQGLRLIYYSQIVNDFQKGDIAEGYSVSREKKESFPLTVTSAQKNPTAFYLCASSETVSADETQYFGPGTRLLVL.

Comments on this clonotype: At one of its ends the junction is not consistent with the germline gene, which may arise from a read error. CDR3 sequence (DNA): TGTGCCAGCAGCCCCGTTGACGAGACCAAGTACTTC. Translated: CASSPVDETKYF. V gene TRBV6-2 or TRBV6-3 combines with J gene TRBJ2-5, with D unresolved. The CDR3 consists of 12 residues. The germline V gene encodes CDR1 MNHEY and CDR2 SVGEGT.

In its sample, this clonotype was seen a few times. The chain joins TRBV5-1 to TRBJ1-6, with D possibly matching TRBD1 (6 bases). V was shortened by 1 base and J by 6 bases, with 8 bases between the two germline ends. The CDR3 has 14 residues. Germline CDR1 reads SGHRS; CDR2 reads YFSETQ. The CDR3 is CASSLWTVNSPLHF. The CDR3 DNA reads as TGCGCCAGCAGCTTGTGGACAGTTAATTCACCCCTCCACTTT.

CDR3 sequence reads: CASSLPTLIAKNIQYF. CDR3 DNA sequence: TGTGCCAGCAGCTTACCGACTCTAATAGCCAAAAACATTCAGTACTTC. The chain joins TRBV7-2 to TRBJ2-4; D is undetermined. V shed 2 bases and J shed 0 bases, with 11 bases lying between them. Germline-derived CDR1 and CDR2 are SGHTA and FQGNSA. This CDR3 region has 16 residues. Drawing the rest from reference TRBV7-2 and TRBJ2-4, the complete variable domain is GAGVSQSPSNKVTEKGKDVELRCDPISGHTALYWYRQSLGQGLEFLIYFQGNSAPDKSGLPSDRFSAERTGGSVSTLTIQRTQQEDSAVYLCASSLPTLIAKNIQYFGAGTRLSVL.

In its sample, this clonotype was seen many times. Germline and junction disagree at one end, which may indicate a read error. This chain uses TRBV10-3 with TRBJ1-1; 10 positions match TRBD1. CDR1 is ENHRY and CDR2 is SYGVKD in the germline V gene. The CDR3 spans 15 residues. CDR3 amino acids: CAISEPGTGDTEALF. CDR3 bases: TGTGCCATCAGTGAGCCCGGGACAGGGGACACTGAAGCTCTCTTT.

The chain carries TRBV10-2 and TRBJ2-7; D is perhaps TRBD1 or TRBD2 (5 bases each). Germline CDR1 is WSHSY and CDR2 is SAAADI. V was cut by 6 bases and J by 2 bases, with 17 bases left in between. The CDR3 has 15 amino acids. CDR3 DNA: TGCGCCAGCAGCCGCGATGGGGGAACCCCCTACGAGCAGTACTTC. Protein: CASSRDGGTPYEQYF.

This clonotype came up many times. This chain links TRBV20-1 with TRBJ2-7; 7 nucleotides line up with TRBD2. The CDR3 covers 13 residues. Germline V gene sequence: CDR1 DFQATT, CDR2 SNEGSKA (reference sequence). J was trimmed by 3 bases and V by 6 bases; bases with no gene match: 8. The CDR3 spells CSARGLTFYEQYF. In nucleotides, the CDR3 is TGCAGTGCCCGGGGACTAACCTTCTACGAGCAGTACTTC.

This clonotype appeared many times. CDR3 in amino acids: CASSRTGLGTEAFF. The CDR3 nucleotides are TGTGCCAGCAGCCGGACAGGTTTGGGCACTGAAGCTTTCTTT. This sequence joins TRBV7-3 and TRBJ1-1, with 7 bases lining up with TRBD1. The germline V gene encodes CDR1 SGHTA and CDR2 FQGTGA. There are 14 residues in the CDR3. V shed 5 bases, J shed 4 bases, and the junction held 7 bases outside the gene matches.

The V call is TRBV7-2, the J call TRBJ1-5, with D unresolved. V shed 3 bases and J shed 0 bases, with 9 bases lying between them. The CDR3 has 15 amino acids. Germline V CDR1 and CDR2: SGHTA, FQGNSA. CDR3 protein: CASSFYGNSNQPQHF. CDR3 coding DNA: TGTGCCAGCAGCTTTTATGGTAATAGCAATCAGCCCCAGCATTTT. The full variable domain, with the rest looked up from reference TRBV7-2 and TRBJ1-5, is GAGVSQSPSNKVTEKGKDVELRCDPISGHTALYWYRQSLGQGLEFLIYFQGNSAPDKSGLPSDRFSAERTGGSVSTLTIQRTQQEDSAVYLCASSFYGNSNQPQHFGDGTRLSIL.

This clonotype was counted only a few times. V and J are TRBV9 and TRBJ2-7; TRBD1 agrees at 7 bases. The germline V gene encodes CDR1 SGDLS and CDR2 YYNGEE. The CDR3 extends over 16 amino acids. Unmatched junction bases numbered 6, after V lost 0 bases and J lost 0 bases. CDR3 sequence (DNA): TGTGCCAGCAGCGTAGGTGTAACAGGGGACTCCTACGAGCAGTACTTC. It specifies CASSVGVTGDSYEQYF.

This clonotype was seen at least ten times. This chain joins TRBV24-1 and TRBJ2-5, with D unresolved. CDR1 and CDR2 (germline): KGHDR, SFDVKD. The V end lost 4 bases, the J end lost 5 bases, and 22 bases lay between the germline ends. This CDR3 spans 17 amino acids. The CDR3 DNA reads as TGTGCCACCAGTGACCCCACCCACCTGGGATCCCCCGAGACCCAGTACTTC. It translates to CATSDPTHLGSPETQYF.

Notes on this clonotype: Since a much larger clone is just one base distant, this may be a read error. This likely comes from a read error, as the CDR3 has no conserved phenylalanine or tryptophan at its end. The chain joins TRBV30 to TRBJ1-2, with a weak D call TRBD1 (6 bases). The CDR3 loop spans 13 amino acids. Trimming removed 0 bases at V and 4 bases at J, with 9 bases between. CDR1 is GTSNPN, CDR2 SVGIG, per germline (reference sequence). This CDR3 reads CAWSVLQGYGYTY. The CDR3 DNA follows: TGTGCCTGGAGTGTATTACAGGGCTATGGCTACACCTAC.

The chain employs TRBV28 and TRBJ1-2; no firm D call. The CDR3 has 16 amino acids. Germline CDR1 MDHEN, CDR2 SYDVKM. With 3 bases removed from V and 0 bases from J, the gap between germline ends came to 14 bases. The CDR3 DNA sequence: TGTGCCAGCAGTTTTGGGTTAACACTCGCTAACTATGGCTACACCTTC. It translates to CASSFGLTLANYGYTF.

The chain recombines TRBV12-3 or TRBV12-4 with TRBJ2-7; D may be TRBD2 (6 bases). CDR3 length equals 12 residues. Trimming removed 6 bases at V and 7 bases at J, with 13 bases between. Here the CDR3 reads CASRFGGEEQYF. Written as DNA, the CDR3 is TGTGCCAGCAGATTCGGCGGGGAAGAGCAGTACTTC.

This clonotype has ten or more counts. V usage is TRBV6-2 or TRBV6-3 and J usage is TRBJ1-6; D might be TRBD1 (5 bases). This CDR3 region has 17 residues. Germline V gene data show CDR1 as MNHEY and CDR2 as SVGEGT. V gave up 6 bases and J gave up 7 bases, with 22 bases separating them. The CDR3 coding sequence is TGTGCCAGCAGCCTACTCCACCCGGGACGGACGAATTCACCCCTCCACTTT. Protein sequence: CASSLLHPGRTNSPLHF.

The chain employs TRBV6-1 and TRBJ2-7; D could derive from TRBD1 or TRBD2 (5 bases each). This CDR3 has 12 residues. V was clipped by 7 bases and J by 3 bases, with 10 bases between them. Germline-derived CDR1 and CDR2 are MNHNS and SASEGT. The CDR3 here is CASIGDGYEQYF. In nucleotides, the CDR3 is TGTGCCAGCATCGGGGACGGCTACGAGCAGTACTTC.

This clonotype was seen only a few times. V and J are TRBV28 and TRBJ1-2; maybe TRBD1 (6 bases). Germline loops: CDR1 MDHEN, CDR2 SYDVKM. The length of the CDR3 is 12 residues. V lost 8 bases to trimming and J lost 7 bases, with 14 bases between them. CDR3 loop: CASAGGGLGYTF. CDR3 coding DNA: TGTGCCAGCGCCGGTGGGGGGCTTGGCTACACCTTC.

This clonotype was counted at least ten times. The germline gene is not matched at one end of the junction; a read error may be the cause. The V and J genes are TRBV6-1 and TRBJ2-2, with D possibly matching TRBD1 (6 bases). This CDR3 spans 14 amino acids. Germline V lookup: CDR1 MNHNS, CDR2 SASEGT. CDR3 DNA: TGTGCCAGCAGGCCGGGACAAATCACCGGGGAGCTGGTTTTT. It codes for CASRPGQITGELVF.

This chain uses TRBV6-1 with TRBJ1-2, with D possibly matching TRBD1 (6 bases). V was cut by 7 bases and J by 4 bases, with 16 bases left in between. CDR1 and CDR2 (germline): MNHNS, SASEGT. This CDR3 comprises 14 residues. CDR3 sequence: CASKRSTGAYGYTF. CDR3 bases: TGTGCCAGCAAACGGTCTACGGGGGCCTATGGCTACACCTTC.